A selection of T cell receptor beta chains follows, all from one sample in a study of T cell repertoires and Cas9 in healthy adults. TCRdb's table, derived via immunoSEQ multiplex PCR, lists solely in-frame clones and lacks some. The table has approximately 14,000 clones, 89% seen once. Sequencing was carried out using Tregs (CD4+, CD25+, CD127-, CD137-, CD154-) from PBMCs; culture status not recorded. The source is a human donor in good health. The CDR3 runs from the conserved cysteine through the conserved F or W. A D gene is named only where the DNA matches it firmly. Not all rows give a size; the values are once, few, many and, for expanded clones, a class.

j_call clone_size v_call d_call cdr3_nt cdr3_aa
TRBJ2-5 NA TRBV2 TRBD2 TGTGCCAGCAGTGAAAGCGCGATAGCGGGGCGCCAAGAGACCCAGTACTTC CASSESAIAGRQETQYF
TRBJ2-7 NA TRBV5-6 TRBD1 TGTGCCAGCAGCTTGATAGGGACAGATGGCAACGAGCAGTACTTC CASSLIGTDGNEQYF
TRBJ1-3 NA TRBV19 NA TGTGCCAGTAGTATTGATTCGGGAAACACCATATATTTT CASSIDSGNTIYF
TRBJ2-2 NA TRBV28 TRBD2 TGTGCCAGCAGCCCGTCCATACTAGCGGGGGGGCCTTTCGCCGGGGAGCTGTTTTTT CASSPSILAGGPFAGELFF
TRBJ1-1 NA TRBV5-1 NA TGCGCCAGCAGCTTGACAATGAACACTGAAGCTTTCTTT CASSLTMNTEAFF
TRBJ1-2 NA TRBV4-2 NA TGTGCCAGCAGCCAACCCGGGACACCGATTGGCTACACCTTC CASSQPGTPIGYTF
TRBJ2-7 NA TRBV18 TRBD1 TGTGCCAGCTCACCGGACAGGGTCTACGAGCAGTACTTC CASSPDRVYEQYF
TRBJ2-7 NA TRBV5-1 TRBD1 TGCGCCAGCAGCCCCGGGACAGGGGTACGAACGGAGCAGTACTTC CASSPGTGVRTEQYF
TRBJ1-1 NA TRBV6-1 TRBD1 TGTGCCAGCAGTGTAGGACAGGGTGTAAACACTGAAGCTTTCTTT CASSVGQGVNTEAFF
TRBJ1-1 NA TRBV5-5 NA TGTGCCAGCAGCTCTTCCAGGAAAATGAACACTGAAGCTTTCTTT CASSSSRKMNTEAFF
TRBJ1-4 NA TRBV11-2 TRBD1 TGTGCCAGCAGCTTAGTGGGGGCAGGGGGAAAACTGTTTTTT CASSLVGAGGKLFF
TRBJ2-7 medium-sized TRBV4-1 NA TGCGCCAGCAGCCGCCGATTCAGACAGGAATCAGAGCAGTACTTC CASSRRFRQESEQYF